Shown below are 18 T cell receptor beta chains from a single sample sequenced in a study of identifying expanded T cells in peripheral blood. TCRdb's table, derived via immunoSEQ multiplex PCR, lists solely in-frame clones and lacks some. In the table there are tens of thousands of clones, about nine tenths of which are singletons. The source material was blood. The source of these receptors is a person between 18 and 70 years old in good health.

The chain uses TRBV5-1 and TRBJ1-1; D is unclear. CDR3 length: 13 amino acids. Trimming cost V 0 bases and J 5 bases, with 8 bases left between them. Germline V gene sequence: CDR1 SGHRS, CDR2 YFSETQ. CDR3 DNA sequence: TGCGCCAGCAGCTTGGAAGTGGGAACTGAAGCTTTCTTT. This codes for CASSLEVGTEAFF.

The rearrangement links TRBV7-8 to TRBJ1-2; D uncertain. V lost 1 base and J 2 bases, leaving 14 bases between the germline ends. CDR1 is SGHVS and CDR2 is FQNEAQ in the germline V gene. The CDR3 extends over 16 amino acids. The CDR3 coding sequence is TGTGCCAGCAGCTTAGTCCCCACCGGACGGAACTATGGCTACACCTTC. It yields the protein CASSLVPTGRNYGYTF.

This chain joins TRBV30 and TRBJ2-2; D might be TRBD2 (5 bases). Germline V gene lookup returns CDR1 GTSNPN and CDR2 SVGIG (reference sequence). V was shortened by 6 bases and J by 2 bases, with 16 bases between the two germline ends. CDR3 length: 15 amino acids. This CDR3 is CACPGPGINTGELFF. The CDR3 DNA sequence: TGTGCCTGCCCCGGCCCGGGAATTAACACCGGGGAGCTGTTTTTT.

V usage is TRBV28 and J usage is TRBJ1-1; 8 bases match TRBD1. With V trimmed by 3 bases and J by 4 bases, 16 bases remained unmatched. The CDR3 covers 18 residues. CDR1 and CDR2 (germline): MDHEN, SYDVKM. CDR3 sequence: CASSLYLKTGERGTEAFF. In DNA form, the CDR3 reads TGTGCCAGCAGTTTGTACCTAAAGACAGGGGAGCGGGGCACTGAAGCTTTCTTT. Full variable domain (remainder filled in from reference TRBV28 and TRBJ1-1): DVKVTQSSRYLVKRTGEKVFLECVQDMDHENMFWYRQDPGLGLRLIYFSYDVKMKEKGDIPEGYSVSREKKERFSLILESASTNQTSMYLCASSLYLKTGERGTEAFFGQGTRLTVV.

V gene TRBV5-4 combines with J gene TRBJ1-4; 9 bases are a match to TRBD1. V shed 3 bases, J shed 8 bases, and the junction held 5 bases outside the gene matches. Looked up from germline, CDR1 is SGHNT and CDR2 is YYREEE (reference sequence). This CDR3 contains 14 residues. The CDR3 DNA follows: TGTGCCAGCAGCTCGGGACAGGGACGAGAAAAACTGTTTTTT. This translates into CASSSGQGREKLFF.

The V call is TRBV6-4, the J call TRBJ1-4; D remains ambiguous. This CDR3 comprises 14 residues. V lost 6 bases to trimming and J lost 11 bases, with 19 bases between them. Germline-derived CDR1 and CDR2 are MRHNA and SNTAGT. CDR3 sequence reads: CASSEFKLMKKLFF. The CDR3 coding sequence is TGTGCCAGCAGCGAGTTTAAACTAATGAAGAAACTGTTTTTT.

This rearrangement joins TRBV27 to TRBJ1-2; TRBD1 aligns across 7 bases. V trimming: 5 bases; J trimming: 4 bases; junction bases outside the gene matches: 10. The CDR3 spans 15 residues. Germline-derived CDR1 and CDR2 are MNHEY and SMNVEV (reference sequence). CDR3 bases: TGTGCCAGCAGTCCCGGGACAGCGAGCGGCTATGGCTACACCTTC. Amino acid sequence: CASSPGTASGYGYTF.

The gene calls are TRBV6-4 and TRBJ2-1; D might be TRBD1 (6 bases). The CDR3 totals 13 residues. Between the trimmed V and J ends, which lost 2 bases and 13 bases, there was a span of 15 bases. Germline loops: CDR1 MRHNA, CDR2 SNTAGT. CDR3: CASSDKLGASQFF. The CDR3 DNA sequence: TGTGCCAGCAGTGACAAGTTGGGGGCCTCCCAGTTCTTC.

The chain couples TRBV19 to TRBJ2-6, with D unclear. The V gene's germline CDR1 is LNHDA and CDR2 SQIVND (reference sequence). The V end lost 2 bases, the J end lost 16 bases, and 9 bases lay between the germline ends. The CDR3 contains 11 residues. CDR3 residues: CASSISGVLTF. Written as DNA, the CDR3 is TGTGCCAGTAGTATATCGGGTGTACTGACTTTC. Full variable domain (missing parts from reference TRBV19 and TRBJ2-6): DGGITQSPKYLFRKEGQNVTLSCEQNLNHDAMYWYRQDPGQGLRLIYYSQIVNDFQKGDIAEGYSVSREKKESFPLTVTSAQKNPTAFYLCASSISGVLTFGAGSRLTVL.

The V gene is TRBV5-6, the J gene TRBJ2-1; the D gene is possibly TRBD1 (6 bases). Trimming left V 4 bases short and J 0 bases short, with 14 bases between. This CDR3 has 16 amino acids. The V gene's germline CDR1 is SGHDT and CDR2 YYEEEE. CDR3 region: CASSGTDRSSYNEQFF. The CDR3 nucleotides are TGTGCCAGCAGCGGGACCGACAGGAGCTCCTACAATGAGCAGTTCTTC.

The chain carries TRBV7-8 and TRBJ2-3; 11 nucleotides align to TRBD2. Germline V gene lookup returns CDR1 SGHVS and CDR2 FQNEAQ. After removal of 5 bases from V and 4 bases from J, the junction contained 8 bases not matched to a gene. The CDR3 loop spans 16 amino acids. CDR3 region: CASSVKLAGVSDTQYF. CDR3 sequence (DNA): TGTGCCAGCAGCGTTAAACTAGCGGGAGTCTCAGATACGCAGTATTTT.

As for this clone: Other DNA sequences in the sample encode the same CDR3. The chain couples TRBV6-4 to TRBJ2-3; D gene uncertain. CDR1 is MRHNA and CDR2 is SNTAGT in the germline V gene. The V gene lost 3 bases and the J gene lost 0 bases, with 7 bases spanning the gap. The CDR3 consists of 14 residues. Written as DNA, the CDR3 is TGTGCCAGCAGTGATTCGGACAGCACAGATACGCAGTATTTT. Translation: CASSDSDSTDTQYF.

This clone came up a few times. The chain recombines TRBV6-5 with TRBJ2-6; D remains unclear. CDR1 and CDR2 from the germline V gene are MNHEY and SVGAGI. CDR3 size: 11 residues. V lost 6 bases, J lost 4 bases, and 1 base lay in between. The CDR3 sequence is CASSGANVLTF. The CDR3 DNA reads TGTGCCAGCAGCGGGGCCAACGTCCTGACTTTC.

This chain uses TRBV19 with TRBJ2-7, with 9 bases aligning to TRBD2. Germline V gene data show CDR1 as LNHDA and CDR2 as SQIVND (reference sequence). The CDR3 spans 15 residues. V gave up 6 bases and J gave up 1 base; unmatched junction bases: 7. CDR3 amino acids: CASRVAGEPSYEQYF. CDR3 nucleotide sequence: TGTGCCAGTAGGGTAGCGGGAGAGCCTTCCTACGAGCAGTACTTC.

CDR3: CASSPRDTHEQFF. The CDR3 region has the DNA TGTGCCAGTAGTCCGCGGGACACCCATGAGCAGTTCTTC. The chain uses TRBV19 and TRBJ2-1; D may be TRBD1 or TRBD2 (6 bases each). Germline CDR1 LNHDA, CDR2 SQIVND (reference sequence). The CDR3 is 13 amino acids. V shed 5 bases and J shed 8 bases, with 13 bases lying between them.

The CDR3 DNA is TGTGCCAGCAGCGACCGACCGACAGGGCCGGGCGGGGAGCTGTTTTTT. This codes for CASSDRPTGPGGELFF. The gene calls are TRBV9 and TRBJ2-2, with 7 bases matching TRBD1. J was trimmed by 7 bases and V by 3 bases; bases with no gene match: 12. Germline lookup yields CDR1 SGDLS and CDR2 YYNGEE. The CDR3 runs 16 residues.

CDR3 sequence: CASSSGQGDGYTF. In DNA form, the CDR3 reads TGTGCCAGCAGCTCCGGACAGGGGGACGGCTACACCTTC. V is TRBV7-2 and J is TRBJ1-2, with TRBD1 identical over 10 bases. Germline CDR1 is SGHTA and CDR2 is FQGNSA. The CDR3 totals 13 residues. The V segment lost 4 bases and the J segment 8 bases; nucleotides outside the gene matches: 4.

This chain links TRBV30 with TRBJ2-2, with D possibly matching TRBD1 (5 bases). The V gene lost 0 bases and the J gene lost 5 bases, with 7 bases spanning the gap. Germline lookup yields CDR1 GTSNPN and CDR2 SVGIG (reference sequence). The CDR3 extends over 13 amino acids. In DNA form, the CDR3 reads TGTGCCTGGAGTGTAGGGGAAACCGGGGAGCTGTTTTTT. This gives the protein CAWSVGETGELFF.